The 3 T cell receptor beta chains given below trace back to one sample, sequenced in a study of CD4+ T cells in melanoma. Sequencing used immunoSEQ multiplex PCR; TCRdb keeps in-frame clones, though not all of them. The profile shows about 9,600 clones, around two thirds of them singletons. The sample comprised cells from a culture (not recorded whether cultured in vitro). Receptor source: a human donor with melanoma.

This rearrangement joins TRBV6-6 to TRBJ2-7; 7 bases align to TRBD1. Germline trimming cut 5 bases from V and 7 bases from J; bases unmatched to any gene: 5. Per germline, CDR1 MNHNY and CDR2 SVGAGI (reference sequence). This CDR3 has 12 amino acids. In DNA form, the CDR3 reads TGTGCCAGCAGTGAGACAGGGAGTGAGCAGTACTTC. Translated, it gives CASSETGSEQYF.

This chain uses TRBV11-2 with TRBJ2-2; D call uncertain. This CDR3 contains 17 residues. In germline, CDR1 is SGHAT, CDR2 FQNNGV. The germline V and J ends were trimmed by 0 bases and 0 bases, with 11 bases remaining between them. The CDR3 is CASSLDLWSTNTGELFF. DNA for the CDR3: TGTGCCAGCAGCTTAGATCTTTGGTCTACGAACACCGGGGAGCTGTTTTTT.

For the CDR3, the DNA is TGTGCCAGCAGTGCGCTCGCAGGGGGCCCCCAAAATTCACCCCTCCACTTT. Translating gives CASSALAGGPQNSPLHF. This chain connects TRBV6-1 to TRBJ1-6; 8 bases match TRBD1. The V segment lost 4 bases and the J segment 7 bases; nucleotides outside the gene matches: 12. The CDR3 loop spans 17 amino acids. In germline, CDR1 is MNHNS, CDR2 SASEGT.